These 25 T cell receptor beta chains originate from one sample sequenced in a study of T cell changes during pregnancy in multiple sclerosis. TCRdb's copy holds only in-frame clones and misses some; the assay was immunoSEQ multiplex PCR. The repertoire consists of about 44,000 clones, with roughly 89% occurring once and the leading ten covering 0.55% to 0.7%. The starting material was CD4+ T cells from peripheral blood mononuclear cells, obtained in the first trimester of pregnancy. These TCRs come from a female donor with multiple sclerosis, enrolled in a pregnancy study.

This clone was recorded only once. The chain joins TRBV4-1 to TRBJ2-7; 13 bases line up with TRBD2. The length of the CDR3 is 15 residues. V trimming: 5 bases; J trimming: 6 bases; junction bases outside the gene matches: 7. Germline V gives CDR1 MGHRA, CDR2 YSYEKL. The chain's CDR3 is CASSLSLAGGSEQYF. The DNA of the CDR3 is TGCGCCAGCAGCTTATCACTAGCGGGGGGGAGCGAGCAGTACTTC.

The rearrangement uses TRBV11-2 and TRBJ1-1; a possible D gene is TRBD1 (6 bases). The CDR3 covers 13 residues. Germline assignment: CDR1 SGHAT and CDR2 FQNNGV. Trimming left V 11 bases short and J 2 bases short, with 15 bases between. The CDR3, as DNA: TGTGCCTCAAGCGGACAGAGAAACACTGAAGCTTTCTTT. Its translation: CASSGQRNTEAFF.

The chain links TRBV19 to TRBJ2-7; D is possibly TRBD1 (6 bases). The CDR3 is 15 residues long. CDR1 and CDR2 (germline): LNHDA, SQIVND (reference sequence). Trimming left V 2 bases short and J 0 bases short, with 11 bases between. CDR3 sequence (DNA): TGTGCCAGTAGTATACGATGGACAGCCTCCTACGAGCAGTACTTC. Its translation: CASSIRWTASYEQYF.

This clone was counted between two and nine times. The rearrangement joins TRBV2 to TRBJ1-1; TRBD1 might be the D (5 bases). CDR3 size: 13 residues. Trimming took 3 bases from V and 2 from J, leaving 7 bases between them. From germline, CDR1 is SNHLY and CDR2 FYNNEI. CDR3: CASSERTNTEAFF. In nucleotides, the CDR3 is TGTGCCAGCAGTGAGAGGACAAACACTGAAGCTTTCTTT.

The V gene is TRBV5-4, the J gene TRBJ1-2; 8 nucleotides line up with TRBD1. J was trimmed by 3 bases and V by 0 bases; bases with no gene match: 7. The CDR3 is made up of 16 amino acids. CDR1 is SGHNT, CDR2 YYREEE, per germline (reference sequence). The CDR3 is CASSLAPQGQDYGYTF. As DNA, the CDR3 is TGTGCCAGCAGCTTGGCCCCGCAGGGACAGGACTATGGCTACACCTTC.

This chain joins TRBV7-2 and TRBJ2-7; no clear D. Germline assignment: CDR1 SGHTA and CDR2 FQGNSA. The CDR3 length is 14 residues. V was pared by 0 bases and J by 3 bases, with 9 bases between. The CDR3 DNA follows: TGTGCCAGCAGCTTAGCAGTTGGCAGCTACGAGCAGTACTTC. Protein product: CASSLAVGSYEQYF.

The V call is TRBV7-2, the J call TRBJ2-3; maybe TRBD1 (8 bases). The CDR3 has 17 amino acids. The germline CDR1 and CDR2 sequences are SGHTA and FQGNSA. The V and J ends lost 5 bases and 2 bases respectively, with 20 bases between them. CDR3 sequence: CASSPRQGRGFTDTQYF. In DNA, the CDR3 is TGTGCCAGCAGCCCCCGACAGGGGAGGGGATTCACAGATACGCAGTATTTT.

The J gene is TRBJ2-1, the V gene TRBV19; TRBD2 aligns across 7 bases. Germline V CDR1 and CDR2: LNHDA, SQIVND (reference sequence). The CDR3 has 15 residues. V was pared by 8 bases and J by 2 bases, with 9 bases of the junction left unmatched. The CDR3 region has the DNA TGTGCCAGTCAGACCGGGGGGTTTACCTACAATGAGCAGTTCTTC. The encoded protein is CASQTGGFTYNEQFF.

The V gene is TRBV6-5, the J gene TRBJ1-2, with 9 bases aligning to TRBD1. Trimming took 5 bases from V and 5 from J; bases not matched to a gene: 3. Per germline, CDR1 MNHEY and CDR2 SVGAGI. The CDR3 has 13 amino acids. CDR3 sequence: CASSLQGAYGYTF. The CDR3 coding sequence is TGTGCCAGCAGTCTACAGGGGGCATATGGCTACACCTTC.

This chain uses TRBV15 with TRBJ2-2; 12 bases match TRBD2. The CDR3 consists of 16 residues. V lost 5 bases and J lost 6; bases outside the gene matches: 7. CDR1 is LNHNV, CDR2 YYDKDF, per germline (reference sequence). In DNA, the CDR3 is TGTGCCACCAGCGGTAGACTAGCGGGAGTTTCCGGGGAGCTGTTTTTT. This encodes CATSGRLAGVSGELFF.

CDR3 in DNA: TGTGCCAGCAGTTACTTCTTCGGCGGGGGGAAACTGTTTTTT. Its translation: CASSYFFGGGKLFF. V and J are TRBV6-5 and TRBJ1-4; D possibly corresponds to TRBD1 (5 bases). The CDR3 runs to 14 residues. V lost 1 base and J 11 bases, leaving 14 bases between the germline ends. Germline V gene sequence: CDR1 MNHEY, CDR2 SVGAGI.

This clone showed up just once. The rearrangement links TRBV30 to TRBJ1-5; D gene unclear. The CDR3 is 13 residues long. V shed 1 base and J shed 6 bases, with 10 bases lying between them. Per the germline V gene, CDR1 is GTSNPN and CDR2 is SVGIG (reference sequence). The CDR3 region is CAWSGGDSQPQHF. CDR3 bases: TGTGCCTGGAGTGGAGGTGATAGTCAGCCCCAGCATTTT.

The genes are TRBV18 and TRBJ2-5; TRBD1 is a possible D gene (6 bases). The CDR3 consists of 16 residues. With 6 bases removed from V and 2 bases from J, the gap between germline ends came to 19 bases. CDR1 and CDR2 from the germline V gene are KGHSH and LQKENI. Here the CDR3 DNA reads TGTGCCAGCTCGCCGACTACTTACAGGGTACAAGAGACCCAGTACTTC. Its translation: CASSPTTYRVQETQYF. The entire variable domain, with the rest obtained from reference TRBV18 and TRBJ2-5, is as follows: NAGVMQNPRHLVRRRGQEARLRCSPMKGHSHVYWYRQLPEEGLKFMVYLQKENIIDESGMPKERFSAEFPKEGPSILRIQQVVRGDSAAYFCASSPTTYRVQETQYFGPGTRLLVL.

Only one count was recorded for this clone. V usage is TRBV28 and J usage is TRBJ2-5; 12 bases map to TRBD1. Germline CDR1 is MDHEN and CDR2 is SYDVKM. The CDR3 totals 15 residues. The V and J ends lost 3 bases and 5 bases, in that order; junction bases with no gene match: 4. CDR3 region: CASSFGTGGWETQYF. The CDR3 region has the DNA TGTGCCAGCAGTTTCGGGACAGGGGGCTGGGAGACCCAGTACTTC.

This clone was detected only once. The chain combines TRBV11-2 with TRBJ2-6, with 11 bases aligning to TRBD1. Unmatched junction bases numbered 5, after V lost 7 bases and J lost 0 bases. The CDR3 loop spans 17 amino acids. Germline CDR1 reads SGHAT; CDR2 reads FQNNGV. CDR3 coding DNA: TGTGCCAGCACTCCCGGGACAGGGGGCTCTGGGGCCAACGTCCTGACTTTC. Protein product: CASTPGTGGSGANVLTF.

This sequence joins TRBV19 and TRBJ1-1; unclear D gene. With 1 base removed from V and 7 bases from J, the gap between germline ends came to 7 bases. From germline, CDR1 is LNHDA and CDR2 SQIVND (reference sequence). CDR3 length equals 12 residues. The CDR3 is CASSIGQFEAFF. The DNA of the CDR3 is TGTGCCAGTAGTATAGGGCAGTTTGAAGCTTTCTTT.

In this sample, this clone turned up once. V is TRBV28 and J is TRBJ1-2, with TRBD1 matching over 10 bases. This CDR3 is built from 16 residues. Per the germline V gene, CDR1 is MDHEN and CDR2 is SYDVKM. Unmatched junction bases numbered 7, after V lost 3 bases and J lost 3 bases. CDR3 loop: CASSFGDRGIYYGYTF. The CDR3 DNA sequence: TGTGCCAGCAGTTTCGGGGACAGGGGAATTTACTATGGCTACACCTTC.

J is TRBJ2-7 and V is TRBV28; 7 positions agree with TRBD2. J gave up 0 bases and V 7 bases, and 9 bases lay outside the gene matches. The CDR3 length is 15 residues. CDR1 and CDR2 (germline): MDHEN, SYDVKM. The CDR3: CASNPWGGASYEQYF. The CDR3 nucleotides are TGTGCCAGCAACCCTTGGGGGGGAGCCTCCTACGAGCAGTACTTC.

This chain joins TRBV2 and TRBJ2-7, with 10 nucleotides matching TRBD2. The V gene end was trimmed by 6 bases and the J gene end by 3 bases; junction bases not matched to a gene: 5. Germline V gives CDR1 SNHLY, CDR2 FYNNEI. The CDR3 is 14 residues long. CDR3 residues: CASRSGRAYYEQYF. CDR3 in DNA: TGTGCCAGCAGGAGCGGGAGGGCGTACTACGAGCAGTACTTC.

The J gene is TRBJ1-2, the V gene TRBV28; a weak D match, TRBD1 (5 bases). V lost 3 bases and J 4 bases, leaving 15 bases between the germline ends. The CDR3 contains 15 residues. Germline CDR1 reads MDHEN; CDR2 reads SYDVKM. The CDR3 nucleotides read TGTGCCAGCAGTTTTCCCACAGGTGCAGTCTATGGCTACACCTTC. Its translation: CASSFPTGAVYGYTF.

The chain couples TRBV7-9 to TRBJ1-2, with 10 bases matching TRBD1. CDR1 is SEHNR and CDR2 is FQNEAQ in the germline V gene (reference sequence). The CDR3 length is 15 residues. J lost 5 bases, V lost 4 bases, and 7 bases had no gene match. The CDR3 spells CASSSRTGGSYGYTF. CDR3 coding DNA: TGTGCCAGCAGCTCAAGGACAGGGGGGTCATATGGCTACACCTTC.

The chain recombines TRBV6-1 with TRBJ2-2; 10 bases are a match to TRBD2. The CDR3 has 18 residues. Germline lookup yields CDR1 MNHNS and CDR2 SASEGT. The V gene end was trimmed by 1 base and the J gene end by 0 bases; junction bases not matched to a gene: 5. The CDR3 here is CASSEVASGSANTGELFF. CDR3 nucleotides: TGTGCCAGCAGTGAAGTGGCTAGCGGGAGCGCGAACACCGGGGAGCTGTTTTTT.

J is TRBJ2-7 and V is TRBV27; 9 bases are shared with TRBD1. Germline CDR1 and CDR2: MNHEY and SMNVEV (reference sequence). The V segment lost 0 bases and the J segment 2 bases; nucleotides outside the gene matches: 5. This CDR3 comprises 16 residues. DNA of the CDR3: TGTGCCAGCAGTTTATCCGGGACAGGGTTTACCTACGAGCAGTACTTC. Protein product: CASSLSGTGFTYEQYF.

The chain uses TRBV29-1 and TRBJ2-1; 15 nucleotides align to TRBD2. This CDR3 comprises 13 residues. From germline, CDR1 is SQVTM and CDR2 ANQGSEA. V trimming: 7 bases; J trimming: 6 bases; junction bases outside the gene matches: 1. Written as DNA, the CDR3 is TGCAGCGGGACTAGCGGGAGGGCCAATGAGCAGTTCTTC. Protein sequence: CSGTSGRANEQFF.

The CDR3 loop reads CASSDPPQNEKLFF. The DNA for the CDR3 is TGTGCCAGCAGTGATCCACCCCAGAATGAAAAACTGTTTTTT. The V and J genes are TRBV25-1 and TRBJ1-4; D not resolved. V was clipped by 3 bases and J by 5 bases, with 10 bases between them. Germline lookup yields CDR1 MGHDK and CDR2 SYGVNS. The CDR3 consists of 14 residues.